Below are 24 T cell receptor beta chains sequenced from a single sample in a study of blood T cell repertoires in COVID-19. Only in-frame clones appear in the TCRdb table, and some are missing; sequencing was by immunoSEQ multiplex PCR. There are around 50,000 clones in the sample; around 90% occur only once, and about 2% lies in the top ten. Sample: peripheral blood. These receptors were collected from a human donor in a cohort sampled during active COVID-19.

The rearrangement joins TRBV19 to TRBJ1-4, with D possibly TRBD1 on 6 matching bases. The germline V gene has CDR1 LNHDA and CDR2 SQIVND (reference sequence). V lost 3 bases and J 5 bases, leaving 10 bases between the germline ends. The CDR3 sequence is 14 residues long. CDR3 coding DNA: TGTGCCAGTAGTATCCTTGGGGGCAATGAAAAACTGTTTTTT. Amino acids: CASSILGGNEKLFF.

V gene TRBV5-6 combines with J gene TRBJ2-2; tentatively, D is TRBD2 (6 bases). There are 14 residues in the CDR3. Germline CDR1 reads SGHDT; CDR2 reads YYEEEE. V lost 5 bases, J lost 4 bases, and 12 bases lay in between. The CDR3 DNA reads as TGTGCCAGCAGGACTCCCGGGAGCACCGGGGAGCTGTTTTTT. Translated, it gives CASRTPGSTGELFF.

V gene TRBV4-3 combines with J gene TRBJ2-6; D remains unclear. Trimming shortened V by 0 bases and J by 5 bases, and 5 bases separated the two germline ends. Germline CDR1 and CDR2: LGHNA and YSLEER. The CDR3 covers 14 residues. The CDR3 spells CASSQDRWANVLTF. DNA for the CDR3: TGCGCCAGCAGCCAAGACCGGTGGGCCAACGTCCTGACTTTC.

The gene calls are TRBV5-1 and TRBJ1-4, with 7 nucleotides matching TRBD1. V dropped 0 bases and J dropped 7; count of bases not matched to a gene: 3. CDR1 SGHRS and CDR2 YFSETQ come from the germline V gene. The CDR3 totals 14 residues. The CDR3 bases are TGCGCCAGCAGCTTGGGGACAGGACCTGAAAAACTGTTTTTT. It is translated as CASSLGTGPEKLFF.

The V gene is TRBV7-9, the J gene TRBJ1-5; D remains unclear. Germline V gives CDR1 SEHNR, CDR2 FQNEAQ (reference sequence). The ends were cut back, 1 base at V and 3 bases at J, with 7 bases in the middle. CDR3 length: 14 amino acids. The CDR3 nucleotides are TGTGCCAGCAGCTTAGGAGGATACAATCAGCCCCAGCATTTT. It specifies CASSLGGYNQPQHF.

This sequence joins TRBV7-2 and TRBJ2-1; the D gene is possibly TRBD2 (5 bases). The germline CDR1 and CDR2 sequences are SGHTA and FQGNSA. This CDR3 contains 16 residues. V was shortened by 2 bases and J by 5 bases, with 16 bases between the two germline ends. In DNA, the CDR3 is TGTGCCAGCAGCTTAATTACGGGATTAACGGACAATGAGCAGTTCTTC. Translation gives CASSLITGLTDNEQFF.

The chain uses TRBV7-2 and TRBJ2-6; 10 positions agree with TRBD1. Germline V gene sequence: CDR1 SGHTA, CDR2 FQGNSA. V gave up 5 bases and J gave up 13 bases; unmatched junction bases: 11. This CDR3 contains 15 residues. The DNA for the CDR3 is TGTGCCAGCAGCACCCGCCGTGGACAGGGGGATGTCCTGACTTTC. It yields the protein CASSTRRGQGDVLTF.

V is TRBV7-2 and J is TRBJ1-1; TRBD1 aligns across 7 bases. The CDR3 has 14 residues. Germline V CDR1 and CDR2: SGHTA, FQGNSA. After removal of 5 bases from V and 1 base from J, the junction contained 4 bases not matched to a gene. The CDR3 coding sequence is TGTGCCAGCAGCCAACGGACAGGGAACACTGAAGCTTTCTTT. It translates to CASSQRTGNTEAFF.

In this sample, this clone turned up once. The chain couples TRBV5-5 to TRBJ1-6; 7 bases are shared with TRBD1. CDR3 length: 17 amino acids. J gave up 6 bases and V 4 bases, and 13 bases lay outside the gene matches. The V gene's germline CDR1 is SGHKS and CDR2 YYEKEE (reference sequence). The DNA for the CDR3 is TGTGCCAGCAGCCCCCAAGGGATGGGACAGCTTAATTCACCCCTCCACTTT. Translating it yields CASSPQGMGQLNSPLHF.

This chain links TRBV7-3 with TRBJ2-1, with D possibly matching TRBD2 (5 bases). Deletions cut 2 bases from V and 6 bases from J, with 8 bases between. Germline loops: CDR1 SGHTA, CDR2 FQGTGA. The CDR3 spans 13 residues. The CDR3 here is CASSLFGINEQFF. The CDR3 DNA reads as TGTGCCAGCAGCTTATTCGGGATCAATGAGCAGTTCTTC.

This chain uses TRBV2 with TRBJ1-5; TRBD1 matches 8 bases. Germline V gene lookup returns CDR1 SNHLY and CDR2 FYNNEI. The CDR3 is 15 residues long. With V trimmed by 6 bases and J by 6 bases, 10 bases remained unmatched. The DNA of the CDR3 is TGTGCCAGCAGCGCCCAGACAGGGGTAGGTCAGCCCCAGCATTTT. Encoded protein: CASSAQTGVGQPQHF.

Worth noting for this clone: Relative to the germline gene, one junction end is altered; a read error may explain this. The chain carries TRBV19 and TRBJ2-1; no firm D call. From germline, CDR1 is LNHDA and CDR2 SQIVND (reference sequence). The CDR3 has 15 amino acids. The CDR3 bases are TGTGCCAGTAGAATAGGACGGAGCTCCTACAATGAGCAGTTCTTC. Protein: CASRIGRSSYNEQFF.

The V gene is TRBV7-3, the J gene TRBJ2-1; D gene unclear. The V end was cut by 1 base, the J end by 0 bases, with 13 bases between. This CDR3 is 17 amino acids long. CDR1 SGHTA and CDR2 FQGTGA come from the germline V gene. As DNA, the CDR3 is TGTGCCAGCAGCTTAATCGCGAGACTGGACTCCTACAATGAGCAGTTCTTC. Its translation is CASSLIARLDSYNEQFF.

In DNA form, the CDR3 reads TGTGCCAGCCGGAGGGGGGGATCCTACGAGCAGTACTTC. Amino acid sequence: CASRRGGSYEQYF. This chain joins TRBV27 and TRBJ2-7; the D gene is possibly TRBD2 (7 bases). Germline V gives CDR1 MNHEY, CDR2 SMNVEV (reference sequence). This CDR3 spans 13 amino acids. V shed 8 bases and J shed 1 base, with 12 bases lying between them.

The J gene is TRBJ2-3, the V gene TRBV5-1; 9 nucleotides agree with TRBD2. Losses at the gene ends were 3 bases for V and 5 bases for J; bases not matched to a gene: 7. Germline-derived CDR1 and CDR2 are SGHRS and YFSETQ. This CDR3 has 15 residues. The CDR3 protein is CASSSQREVKDTQYF. The CDR3 DNA sequence: TGCGCCAGCAGCTCACAGCGGGAGGTTAAAGATACGCAGTATTTT. Looking up the rest from reference TRBV5-1 and TRBJ2-3 gives the full variable domain: KAGVTQTPRYLIKTRGQQVTLSCSPISGHRSVSWYQQTPGQGLQFLFEYFSETQRNKGNFPGRFSGRQFSNSRSEMNVSTLELGDSALYLCASSSQREVKDTQYFGPGTRLTVL.

The chain employs TRBV28 and TRBJ2-1; 11 nucleotides match TRBD2. Germline values: CDR1 MDHEN, CDR2 SYDVKM. Germline trimming cut 3 bases from V and 8 bases from J; bases unmatched to any gene: 18. The CDR3 runs to 19 residues. The chain's CDR3 is CASSFSGLAAGGLFDEQFF. Here the CDR3 DNA reads TGTGCCAGCAGTTTTTCGGGACTAGCGGCAGGCGGGCTATTTGATGAGCAGTTCTTC.

The chain uses TRBV3-1 (or the pseudogene TRBV3-2) and TRBJ2-7, with 11 positions matching TRBD1. The CDR3 has 15 amino acids. Germline lookup yields CDR1 LGHDT and CDR2 YNNKEL (reference sequence). The V segment lost 4 bases and the J segment 2 bases; nucleotides outside the gene matches: 4. The CDR3 sequence: CASSLPGQGAYEQYF. In nucleotides, the CDR3 is TGTGCCAGCAGCCTACCGGGACAGGGGGCCTACGAGCAGTACTTC.

This sequence joins TRBV7-3 and TRBJ2-3; 7 positions agree with TRBD2. The V gene's germline CDR1 is SGHTA and CDR2 FQGTGA. This CDR3 comprises 16 residues. The J segment lost 4 bases and the V segment lost 5 bases, leaving 12 bases of the junction unmatched. The CDR3 sequence: CASSPWGGSAADTQYF. CDR3 in DNA: TGTGCCAGCAGCCCCTGGGGCGGGAGTGCGGCAGATACGCAGTATTTT. Full variable domain (missing parts from reference TRBV7-3 and TRBJ2-3): GAGVSQTPSNKVTEKGKYVELRCDPISGHTALYWYRQSLGQGPEFLIYFQGTGAADDSGLPNDRFFAVRPEGSVSTLKIQRTERGDSAVYLCASSPWGGSAADTQYFGPGTRLTVL.

V and J are TRBV6-2 or TRBV6-3 and TRBJ2-1; no clear D. The germline gives CDR1 MNHEY, CDR2 SVGEGT. This CDR3 comprises 15 residues. V was pared by 5 bases and J by 12 bases, with 23 bases between. The CDR3 region has the DNA TGTGCCAGCAGTCCCGGTTTTGATTTTTCTTTATGGCAGTTCTTC. This sequence encodes CASSPGFDFSLWQFF.

Comment on this clone: The sample carries other DNA sequences with the same CDR3. The rearrangement joins TRBV18 to TRBJ1-1; D perhaps matches TRBD1 (5 bases). The germline CDR1 and CDR2 sequences are KGHSH and LQKENI. V was cut by 4 bases and J by 1 base, with 10 bases left in between. CDR3 length equals 14 residues. The CDR3 here is CASSRDRKNTEAFF. The CDR3 coding sequence is TGTGCCAGCTCACGCGACAGAAAGAACACTGAAGCTTTCTTT. The complete variable domain, with remaining parts taken from reference TRBV18 and TRBJ1-1, reads NAGVMQNPRHLVRRRGQEARLRCSPMKGHSHVYWYRQLPEEGLKFMVYLQKENIIDESGMPKERFSAEFPKEGPSILRIQQVVRGDSAAYFCASSRDRKNTEAFFGQGTRLTVV.

The V call is TRBV3-1 (or the pseudogene TRBV3-2), the J call TRBJ2-1; perhaps TRBD1 as D (6 bases). V dropped 1 base and J dropped 6 bases, with 13 bases sitting between them. The CDR3 consists of 15 residues. Germline assignment: CDR1 LGHDT and CDR2 YNNKEL (reference sequence). The chain's CDR3 is CASSQGQDPGNEQFF. CDR3 bases: TGTGCCAGCAGCCAAGGACAGGACCCGGGCAATGAGCAGTTCTTC.

CDR3 sequence (DNA): TGCAGCGTTGGGGGACTAACTCACGAGCAGTACTTC. It yields the protein CSVGGLTHEQYF. The chain is built from TRBV29-1 and TRBJ2-7; TRBD2 matches 7 bases. With 4 bases clipped from V and 5 bases from J, the junction kept 5 bases outside the gene matches. Germline CDR1 is SQVTM and CDR2 is ANQGSEA. The CDR3 has 12 amino acids.

V gene TRBV7-2 combines with J gene TRBJ2-3; D is possibly TRBD1 (5 bases). V dropped 6 bases and J dropped 0 bases, with 19 bases sitting between them. Germline V gene lookup returns CDR1 SGHTA and CDR2 FQGNSA. The CDR3 covers 17 residues. CDR3 region: CASSSVGALTSTDTQYF. The CDR3 DNA sequence: TGTGCCAGCAGTTCAGTTGGGGCTTTAACGAGCACAGATACGCAGTATTTT.

The gene calls are TRBV6-5 and TRBJ2-3, with 8 bases that match TRBD1. The CDR3 runs to 13 residues. Germline V gene sequence: CDR1 MNHEY, CDR2 SVGAGI. Unmatched junction bases numbered 5, after V lost 2 bases and J lost 10 bases. The CDR3 spells CASSYPGTGPQYF. CDR3 bases: TGTGCCAGCAGTTACCCCGGGACAGGTCCGCAGTATTTT.